Shown below are 13 T cell receptor beta chains from a single sample sequenced in a study of shared clonotypes between healthy human individuals. Repertoires were generated with immunoSEQ multiplex PCR, while TCRdb's copy carries only in-frame clones and drops some. This table has about 690,000 clones, about nine tenths appearing once. Sequences were obtained from memory CD8+ T cells from PBMCs. Stated subset: CD45RO+ cells pooled with CCR7-negative TemRA cells. Receptors were obtained from a man between 18 and 29 years old in good health. Some clones in this sample may be carry-over from other donors' samples.

V is TRBV2 and J is TRBJ1-1; 8 bases fit TRBD1. The V and J ends lost 3 bases and 1 base, in that order; junction bases with no gene match: 4. Germline V gene lookup returns CDR1 SNHLY and CDR2 FYNNEI. This CDR3 is built from 15 residues. DNA of the CDR3: TGTGCCAGCAGTGATCAGGGGGCCCCGAACACTGAAGCTTTCTTT. Its protein is CASSDQGAPNTEAFF.

The rearrangement joins TRBV5-1 to TRBJ1-1; 7 bases are shared with TRBD1. The CDR3 totals 16 residues. Germline V gene sequence: CDR1 SGHRS, CDR2 YFSETQ. With 7 bases clipped from V and 3 bases from J, the junction kept 15 bases outside the gene matches. DNA for the CDR3: TGCGCCAGCGAATCGTATCCGACAGGGAGGTACACTGAAGCTTTCTTT. It yields the protein CASESYPTGRYTEAFF.

The chain couples TRBV13 to TRBJ2-3, with 9 bases lining up with TRBD2. The CDR3 has 16 amino acids. Per germline, CDR1 PRHDT and CDR2 FYEKMQ (reference sequence). V was pared by 6 bases and J by 3 bases, with 10 bases of the junction left unmatched. As DNA, the CDR3 is TGTGCCAGCAGAGTAGCGGGAGAAGGAGGGACAGATACGCAGTATTTT. Its protein product is CASRVAGEGGTDTQYF.

The CDR3 protein is CASSQETGGYTDTQYF. The CDR3 bases are TGCGCCAGCAGCCAAGAAACGGGAGGGTACACAGATACGCAGTATTTT. The chain joins TRBV4-1 to TRBJ2-3, with 8 bases fitting TRBD2. The germline V gene encodes CDR1 MGHRA and CDR2 YSYEKL. V shed 0 bases, J shed 2 bases, and the junction held 4 bases outside the gene matches. This CDR3 comprises 16 residues.

Concerning this clone: This specimen includes other DNA sequences encoding the same CDR3. The chain is built from TRBV7-9 and TRBJ1-5; 7 bases agree with TRBD1. The CDR3 is 14 amino acids. The germline V gene encodes CDR1 SEHNR and CDR2 FQNEAQ (reference sequence). Trimming removed 4 bases from V and 1 base from J; junction bases left unmatched: 1. The CDR3 protein is CASSSTGSNQPQHF. DNA of the CDR3: TGTGCCAGCAGCTCGACAGGGAGCAATCAGCCCCAGCATTTT.

The chain has TRBV15 and TRBJ2-5; no definite D call. V was shortened by 1 base and J by 2 bases, with 5 bases between the two germline ends. The CDR3 length is 13 residues. Germline V CDR1 and CDR2: LNHNV, YYDKDF (reference sequence). This chain's CDR3 is CATSRGVQETQYF. DNA for the CDR3: TGTGCCACCAGCAGAGGGGTACAAGAGACCCAGTACTTC.

V usage is TRBV27 and J usage is TRBJ2-7; 12 bases map to TRBD2. Germline V gene lookup returns CDR1 MNHEY and CDR2 SMNVEV (reference sequence). V lost 6 bases to trimming and J lost 7 bases; unmatched junction nucleotides: 10. This CDR3 has 15 amino acids. The DNA for the CDR3 is TGTGCCAGCAGCCTCCCGGGACTAGCGGGCCGAGAGCAGTACTTC. As protein: CASSLPGLAGREQYF.

The V and J genes are TRBV15 and TRBJ2-7; D is perhaps TRBD2 (6 bases). The germline CDR1 and CDR2 sequences are LNHNV and YYDKDF (reference sequence). The CDR3 runs 14 residues. With 1 base removed from V and 3 bases from J, the gap between germline ends came to 10 bases. CDR3 in DNA: TGTGCCACCAGCAGAGGGCTAGCGTTCTACGAGCAGTACTTC. This gives the protein CATSRGLAFYEQYF.

A few counts support this clone. The chain links TRBV27 to TRBJ1-5; D call uncertain. V lost 5 bases and J 5 bases, leaving 10 bases between the germline ends. The CDR3 totals 13 residues. The germline gives CDR1 MNHEY, CDR2 SMNVEV (reference sequence). The CDR3 loop reads CASSRWMDQPQHF. As DNA, the CDR3 is TGTGCCAGCAGTCGATGGATGGATCAGCCCCAGCATTTT.

V usage is TRBV5-4 and J usage is TRBJ1-2; D is possibly TRBD1 (6 bases). Trimming cost V 5 bases and J 3 bases, with 14 bases left between them. CDR3 length: 14 amino acids. CDR1 and CDR2 (germline): SGHNT, YYREEE (reference sequence). CDR3 sequence reads: CASSLDTGYYGYTF. CDR3 sequence (DNA): TGTGCCAGCAGTCTTGACACAGGGTACTATGGCTACACCTTC.

CDR3 coding DNA: TGTGCCAGCGGACTTCAGCGGGAGTTTAATACGCAGTATTTT. It encodes CASGLQREFNTQYF. The chain employs TRBV28 and TRBJ2-3, with 8 bases lining up with TRBD2. Losses at the gene ends were 8 bases for V and 7 bases for J; bases not matched to a gene: 11. Germline loops: CDR1 MDHEN, CDR2 SYDVKM. The CDR3 consists of 14 residues.

The chain links TRBV28 to TRBJ2-7, with 11 bases fitting TRBD1. CDR3 size: 19 residues. Losses at the gene ends were 4 bases for V and 2 bases for J; bases not matched to a gene: 16. Per the germline V gene, CDR1 is MDHEN and CDR2 is SYDVKM. The CDR3 here is CASSSATGTGGFGAYEQYF. In nucleotides, the CDR3 is TGTGCCAGCAGTTCGGCTACCGGGACAGGGGGTTTTGGCGCCTACGAGCAGTACTTC.

The rearrangement uses TRBV7-8 and TRBJ1-1, with TRBD1 as a possible D gene (6 bases). Trimming removed 6 bases at V and 6 bases at J, with 11 bases between. The CDR3 totals 12 residues. CDR1 and CDR2 from the germline V gene are SGHVS and FQNEAQ. The CDR3 reads CASSSRTAEAFF. The CDR3 DNA is TGTGCCAGCAGTTCTAGGACAGCTGAAGCTTTCTTT.